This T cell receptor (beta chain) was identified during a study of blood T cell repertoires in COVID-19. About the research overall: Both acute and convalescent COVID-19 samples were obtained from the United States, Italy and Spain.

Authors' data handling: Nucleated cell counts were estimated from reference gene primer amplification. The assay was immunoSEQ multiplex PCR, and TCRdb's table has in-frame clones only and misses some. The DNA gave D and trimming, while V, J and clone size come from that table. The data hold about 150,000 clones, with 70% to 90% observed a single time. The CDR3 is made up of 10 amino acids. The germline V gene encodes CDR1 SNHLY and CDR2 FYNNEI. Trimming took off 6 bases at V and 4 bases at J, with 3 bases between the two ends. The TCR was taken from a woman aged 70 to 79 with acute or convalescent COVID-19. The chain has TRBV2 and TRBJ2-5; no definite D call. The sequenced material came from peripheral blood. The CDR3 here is CASRLETQYF. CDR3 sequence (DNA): TGTGCCAGCAGACTAGAGACCCAGTACTTC.